This TCR beta chain appears in the sequencing data of a study of blood T cell repertoires in COVID-19. The table came from immunoSEQ multiplex PCR; TCRdb's copy has only in-frame clones and leaves some out. The sample yields more than 90,000 clones, around 87% seen once. Trimming removed 7 bases from V and 6 bases from J; junction bases left unmatched: 12. The V gene's germline CDR1 is SGHRS and CDR2 YFSETQ. The CDR3 loop spans 15 amino acids. The clonotype originates from a woman aged 30 to 39 with acute or convalescent COVID-19. The chain combines TRBV5-1 with TRBJ1-1; TRBD1 agrees at 10 bases. The sequenced sample consisted of peripheral blood. The CDR3 DNA sequence: TGCGCCAGCCAGTCTACGACAGGGGGCGTCGCTGAAGCTTTCTTT. Its protein product is CASQSTTGGVAEAFF.